Described below is a single T cell receptor beta chain sequence and its context. Its antigen is not identified. The junction and the germline gene differ at one end; a read error may be behind it. Specified time point: baseline, week 1 (first vaccination visit). Treatment in this sample: pre-vaccination baseline after standard-of-care therapy. From germline, CDR1 is MNHEY and CDR2 SMNVEV (reference sequence). This CDR3 spans 16 amino acids. This record belongs to a study of a mutant IDH1 vaccine in newly diagnosed glioma. Overall study context: Treated patients had a mean age of about 44 years and a sex split that was roughly 60% male and roughly 40% female. The earlier regimen, radiotherapy, temozolomide, or both, was most often both.

Sequencing was performed with immunoSEQ multiplex PCR; in TCRdb, only in-frame clones are kept and a portion is missing. The table records 85,000 to 100,000 clones, about 80% of them present only once. Whole-study results and caveats: Apparently, pseudoprogression bore no relation to changes among the top peripheral T cell clonotypes.

The TCR originated in a woman aged 50 to 65 with glioma. This chain joins TRBV27 and TRBJ2-1; 11 bases line up with TRBD2. Sequenced material: PBMCs, taken from a glioma patient treated with radiotherapy, temozolomide or both. Written as DNA, the CDR3 is TGTGCCAGCAGTCTATCGTTTAGCGGGGGGGCCAATGAGCAGTTCTTC. Its protein product is CASSLSFSGGANEQFF.